This T cell receptor (beta chain) was found in a study of glioma-infiltrating T cells. Whole-study context: Low-grade gliomas were grade II; glioblastomas were grade IV at initial diagnosis.

In this sample, this clonotype turned up many times. Antigen specificity is unknown. Amplification of TCR alpha and beta CDR3 regions from RNA used iRepertoire nested multiplex PCR. TCRdb re-called the multiplex PCR reads through MiXCR, storing one row per CDR3 protein. This sample carries around 390,000 distinct CDR3 sequences, about 40% of them seen once, and the ten largest clones take around 12%. General study results and limits: A blood CDR3 motif signature was depleted in highly divergent patients.

This CDR3 contains 15 residues. CDR1 is MNHEY, CDR2 SVGEGT, per germline. V was pared by 6 bases and J by 11 bases, with 16 bases of the junction left unmatched. The sequencing input was glioma tissue, nonneoplastic brain tissue, or PBMCs (not recorded which). The source is a human donor with low-grade glioma or glioblastoma, undergoing nonglioma brain surgery, or in good health (not recorded which). The genes are TRBV6-2 or TRBV6-3 and TRBJ2-1, with 7 bases aligning to TRBD2. The CDR3 sequence: CASSTGAGGRVKQFF. The CDR3 DNA reads TGTGCCAGCAGCACAGGAGCGGGCGGGAGAGTAAAGCAGTTCTTC.